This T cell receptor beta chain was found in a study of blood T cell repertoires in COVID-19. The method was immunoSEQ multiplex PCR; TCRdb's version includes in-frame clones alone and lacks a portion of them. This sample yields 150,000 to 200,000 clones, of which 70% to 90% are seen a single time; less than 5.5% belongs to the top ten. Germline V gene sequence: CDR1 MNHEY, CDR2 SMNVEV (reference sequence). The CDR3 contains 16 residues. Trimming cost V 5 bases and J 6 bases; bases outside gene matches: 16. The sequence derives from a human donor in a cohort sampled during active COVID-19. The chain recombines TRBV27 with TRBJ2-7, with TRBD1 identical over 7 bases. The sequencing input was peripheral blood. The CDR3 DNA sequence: TGTGCCAGCAGTAAGTTCATAACAGGGGCGGTTGGCGAGCAGTACTTC. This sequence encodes CASSKFITGAVGEQYF.